The 14 T cell receptor beta chains given below trace back to one sample, sequenced in a study of cytomegalovirus exposure and HLA in healthy donors. The primer mix had 60 Vbeta and 13 Jbeta primers. Libraries were prepared by immunoSEQ multiplex PCR; TCRdb keeps only in-frame clonotypes and omits some of them. This sample has fewer than 250,000 clones; around 75% occur once, and the top ten carry approximately 1.9%. The sequencing input was PBMCs. The receptors come from a woman in her 30s in good health and CMV-seronegative.

V usage is TRBV7-3 and J usage is TRBJ2-7; a possible D gene is TRBD2 (6 bases). This CDR3 spans 15 amino acids. From germline, CDR1 is SGHTA and CDR2 FQGTGA. The V gene lost 0 bases and the J gene lost 0 bases, with 9 bases spanning the gap. The CDR3: CASSLTGRSSYEQYF. The CDR3, as DNA: TGTGCCAGCAGCTTAACAGGGAGGAGCTCCTACGAGCAGTACTTC. Combining the CDR3 with reference TRBV7-3 and TRBJ2-7 gives the whole variable domain GAGVSQTPSNKVTEKGKYVELRCDPISGHTALYWYRQSLGQGPEFLIYFQGTGAADDSGLPNDRFFAVRPEGSVSTLKIQRTERGDSAVYLCASSLTGRSSYEQYFGPGTRLTVT.

J is TRBJ2-3 and V is TRBV5-1, with D perhaps TRBD1 (7 bases). Trimming removed 4 bases from V and 2 bases from J, with 14 bases in between. Per the germline V gene, CDR1 is SGHRS and CDR2 is YFSETQ. The CDR3 has 15 amino acids. CDR3 in amino acids: CASSPGGLHTDTQYF. The CDR3, as DNA: TGCGCCAGCAGCCCAGGGGGGCTGCACACAGATACGCAGTATTTT.

The chain recombines TRBV7-8 with TRBJ1-2, with a tentative D call TRBD1 (5 bases). Germline assignment: CDR1 SGHVS and CDR2 FQNEAQ. This CDR3 has 16 residues. Trimming pared 2 bases from V and 4 bases from J, leaving 17 bases between. The CDR3 nucleotides are TGTGCCAGCAGCTTAATACTCGGGGGGACCAGCTATGGCTACACCTTC. Its translation: CASSLILGGTSYGYTF.

This sequence joins TRBV7-8 and TRBJ1-5, with 9 bases aligning to TRBD1. The CDR3 totals 17 residues. The germline V gene has CDR1 SGHVS and CDR2 FQNEAQ. The V gene end was trimmed by 5 bases and the J gene end by 0 bases; junction bases not matched to a gene: 8. The CDR3: CASSQRTGEVSNQPQHF. CDR3 coding DNA: TGTGCCAGCAGCCAGAGGACAGGGGAGGTTAGCAATCAGCCCCAGCATTTT. Drawing the rest from reference TRBV7-8 and TRBJ1-5, the complete variable domain is GAGVSQSPRYKVAKRGQDVALRCDPISGHVSLFWYQQALGQGPEFLTYFQNEAQLDKSGLPSDRFFAERPEGSVSTLKIQRTQQEDSAVYLCASSQRTGEVSNQPQHFGDGTRLSIL.

The chain combines TRBV7-3 with TRBJ2-6; D possibly corresponds to TRBD1 (5 bases). With 2 bases removed from V and 2 bases from J, the gap between germline ends came to 10 bases. Germline V gene lookup returns CDR1 SGHTA and CDR2 FQGTGA. The CDR3 loop spans 16 amino acids. The CDR3 here is CASSLSLRAGANVLTF. CDR3 DNA: TGTGCCAGCAGCTTATCCCTCAGGGCTGGGGCCAACGTCCTGACTTTC.

Only a few counts were recorded for this clone. An end of the junction differs from the germline gene, which may be a read error. CDR3 in amino acids: CASSLALTDTQYF. The CDR3 bases are TGTGCCAGCAGCCTAGCCCTCACAGATACGCAGTATTTT. This rearrangement joins TRBV7-6 to TRBJ2-3, with D possibly TRBD2 on 5 matching bases. Germline values: CDR1 SGHVS, CDR2 FNYEAQ. This CDR3 has 13 residues.

The chain joins TRBV5-4 to TRBJ2-6; D is undetermined. This CDR3 spans 12 amino acids. CDR1 and CDR2 (germline): SGHNT, YYREEE (reference sequence). V was trimmed by 9 bases and J by 0 bases, leaving 4 bases between them. Here the CDR3 reads CATHSGANVLTF. The CDR3 DNA reads TGTGCCACCCACTCTGGGGCCAACGTCCTGACTTTC. Supplemented by reference TRBV5-4 and TRBJ2-6, the full variable domain reads ETGVTQSPTHLIKTRGQQVTLRCSSQSGHNTVSWYQQALGQGPQFIFQYYREEENGRGNFPPRFSGLQFPNYSSELNVNALELDDSALYLCATHSGANVLTFGAGSRLTVL.

The J gene is TRBJ2-5, the V gene TRBV7-2, with D perhaps TRBD1 (6 bases). Germline V gene lookup returns CDR1 SGHTA and CDR2 FQGNSA. The CDR3 length is 14 residues. Trimming cost V 5 bases and J 1 base, with 11 bases left between them. The CDR3 region is CASSPRTAQETQYF. CDR3 sequence (DNA): TGTGCCAGCAGCCCCCGGACAGCCCAAGAGACCCAGTACTTC.

In this sample, this clone turned up a few times. This chain uses TRBV29-1 with TRBJ1-1, with 7 bases identical to TRBD1. Germline-derived CDR1 and CDR2 are SQVTM and ANQGSEA. The CDR3 extends over 14 amino acids. The V segment lost 6 bases and the J segment 0 bases; nucleotides outside the gene matches: 7. The CDR3 nucleotides are TGCAGCGTCCATCCGGGACAGATGAACACTGAAGCTTTCTTT. Translated: CSVHPGQMNTEAFF.

The rearrangement links TRBV6-5 to TRBJ1-4; D may be TRBD1 (5 bases). The CDR3 loop spans 14 amino acids. Germline CDR1 and CDR2: MNHEY and SVGAGI. V lost 6 bases and J 4 bases, leaving 12 bases between the germline ends. In DNA, the CDR3 is TGTGCCAGCAGCCTAGACAGCCGTAATGAAAAACTGTTTTTT. It is translated as CASSLDSRNEKLFF.

This clone was seen only once. This rearrangement joins TRBV5-1 to TRBJ2-5; 14 nucleotides match TRBD2. J lost 4 bases, V lost 0 bases, and 5 bases had no gene match. From germline, CDR1 is SGHRS and CDR2 YFSETQ. The CDR3 is made up of 17 amino acids. Here the CDR3 reads CASSLGLAGGPGETQYF. DNA of the CDR3: TGCGCCAGCAGCTTGGGACTAGCGGGAGGGCCAGGAGAGACCCAGTACTTC.

The chain is built from TRBV5-1 and TRBJ2-3; maybe TRBD2 (5 bases). The germline CDR1 and CDR2 sequences are SGHRS and YFSETQ. The CDR3 covers 15 residues. V dropped 6 bases and J dropped 2 bases, with 16 bases sitting between them. The CDR3 here is CASNEGFILTDTQYF. The DNA for the CDR3 is TGCGCCAGCAATGAGGGCTTTATCCTCACAGATACGCAGTATTTT. Combining the CDR3 with reference TRBV5-1 and TRBJ2-3 gives the whole variable domain KAGVTQTPRYLIKTRGQQVTLSCSPISGHRSVSWYQQTPGQGLQFLFEYFSETQRNKGNFPGRFSGRQFSNSRSEMNVSTLELGDSALYLCASNEGFILTDTQYFGPGTRLTVL.

This clone came up a few times. This rearrangement joins TRBV27 to TRBJ2-1, with D possibly being TRBD1 (5 bases). CDR1 MNHEY and CDR2 SMNVEV come from the germline V gene (reference sequence). CDR3 length: 13 amino acids. Between the trimmed V and J ends, which lost 3 bases and 5 bases, there was a span of 8 bases. The CDR3 region is CASSFWGDNEQFF. The DNA of the CDR3 is TGTGCCAGCAGTTTCTGGGGCGACAATGAGCAGTTCTTC.

This sequence joins TRBV11-2 and TRBJ2-1, with TRBD2 matching over 15 bases. CDR1 and CDR2 (germline): SGHAT, FQNNGV. CDR3 length: 16 residues. V lost 4 bases to trimming and J lost 7 bases; unmatched junction nucleotides: 5. For the CDR3, the DNA is TGTGCCAGCAGCTGGACTAGCGGGGGGGCGGTAAATGAGCAGTTCTTC. Translated, it gives CASSWTSGGAVNEQFF.